The 32 T cell receptor beta chains given below trace back to one sample, sequenced in a study of T cells after yellow fever vaccination. TCRdb analysed the 5' RACE reads with MiXCR anew, one entry per CDR3 protein. The repertoire has hundreds of thousands of distinct CDR3 sequences, about 19% of them found once; the top ten carry around 15%. Source: PBMCs, taken 15 days after the yellow fever booster vaccination. The receptors derive from a man between 25 and 39 years old who received the YFV17D yellow fever vaccine.

This clonotype was recorded a few times. The V and J genes are TRBV7-9 and TRBJ2-7; 12 bases are a match to TRBD2. The CDR3 runs 16 residues. CDR1 SEHNR and CDR2 FQNEAQ come from the germline V gene (reference sequence). V was clipped by 3 bases and J by 4 bases; unmatched bases: 7. CDR3 nucleotides: TGTGCCAGCAGCTTTAGTCTGCTAGCGGGAGGGTACGAGCAGTACTTC. Translation gives CASSFSLLAGGYEQYF.

The J gene is TRBJ2-5, the V gene TRBV25-1; D gene unclear. Looked up from germline, CDR1 is MGHDK and CDR2 is SYGVNS. The CDR3 length is 15 residues. V was cut by 1 base and J by 1 base, with 10 bases left in between. DNA for the CDR3: TGTGCCAGCAGTGAATTGTGGGTTTCCCAAGAGACCCAGTACTTC. Its protein is CASSELWVSQETQYF.

This clonotype was found a few times. The chain links TRBV7-2 to TRBJ2-7; D is perhaps TRBD2 (6 bases). V lost 5 bases and J 2 bases, leaving 16 bases between the germline ends. CDR1 SGHTA and CDR2 FQGNSA come from the germline V gene. This CDR3 is 15 amino acids long. The CDR3, as DNA: TGTGCCAGCAGCCCAGCCCAGCGGGCAACCTACGAGCAGTACTTC. This gives the protein CASSPAQRATYEQYF.

The chain uses TRBV5-6 and TRBJ1-1; D possibly corresponds to TRBD1 (5 bases). The CDR3 covers 12 residues. Germline V CDR1 and CDR2: SGHDT, YYEEEE. Trimming removed 4 bases from V and 10 bases from J, with 14 bases in between. CDR3 loop: CASSRRPGGAFF. DNA of the CDR3: TGTGCCAGCAGCCGGAGGCCCGGGGGAGCTTTCTTT.

The CDR3 sequence: CASSFSPGGETQYF. The CDR3, as DNA: TGTGCCAGCAGCTTTTCCCCGGGCGGAGAGACCCAGTACTTC. The rearrangement links TRBV7-2 to TRBJ2-5, with D uncertain. V lost 3 bases, J lost 4 bases, and 12 bases lay in between. CDR3 length: 14 residues. CDR1 SGHTA and CDR2 FQGNSA come from the germline V gene.

Worth noting for this clonotype: Relative to the germline gene, one junction end is altered; a read error may explain this. The J gene is TRBJ2-7, the V gene TRBV6-6; 9 bases agree with TRBD2. The CDR3 spans 11 residues. The germline V gene has CDR1 MNHNY and CDR2 SVGAGI (reference sequence). The CDR3 bases are TGTGCCTGCAGCGGGGGGACGGGAGAGTACTTC. Its protein product is CACSGGTGEYF.

There are a few counts of this clonotype. The chain combines TRBV12-3 or TRBV12-4 with TRBJ2-5, with D tentatively TRBD1 or TRBD2 (5 bases each). V lost 6 bases and J 6 bases, leaving 11 bases between the germline ends. The CDR3 is 12 amino acids. DNA of the CDR3: TGTGCCAGCAGGCTGGGGGTCCAGACCCAGTACTTC. Translation gives CASRLGVQTQYF.

A few counts support this clonotype. V is TRBV7-6 and J is TRBJ2-3; the D gene is possibly TRBD2 (6 bases). V lost 1 base, J lost 2 bases, and 16 bases lay in between. The CDR3 is 17 amino acids. Germline V CDR1 and CDR2: SGHVS, FNYEAQ. The CDR3 here is CASSLGSGVAATDTQYF. The CDR3 nucleotides read TGTGCCAGCAGCTTAGGGAGTGGTGTAGCGGCCACAGATACGCAGTATTTT. Using reference TRBV7-6 and TRBJ2-3 for the parts outside the CDR3, the full variable domain is GAGVSQSPRYKVTKRGQDVALRCDPISGHVSLYWYRQALGQGPEFLTYFNYEAQQDKSGLPNDRFSAERPEGSISTLTIQRTEQRDSAMYRCASSLGSGVAATDTQYFGPGTRLTVL.

The sample holds a few counts of this clonotype. This chain uses TRBV5-4 with TRBJ2-5; the D is unclear. The CDR3 extends over 12 amino acids. V shed 4 bases and J shed 13 bases, with 17 bases lying between them. CDR1 is SGHNT, CDR2 YYREEE, per germline (reference sequence). The CDR3, as DNA: TGTGCCAGCAGCCAGCCTGGCAGCGACCTGTACTTC. As protein: CASSQPGSDLYF. The whole variable domain, filled in from reference TRBV5-4 and TRBJ2-5, reads ETGVTQSPTHLIKTRGQQVTLRCSSQSGHNTVSWYQQALGQGPQFIFQYYREEENGRGNFPPRFSGLQFPNYSSELNVNALELDDSALYLCASSQPGSDLYFGPGTRLLVL.

The V and J genes are TRBV20-1 and TRBJ2-7; TRBD2 aligns across 9 bases. Per germline, CDR1 DFQATT and CDR2 SNEGSKA (reference sequence). The CDR3 is made up of 15 amino acids. V lost 3 bases and J lost 5; bases outside the gene matches: 11. The CDR3 sequence: CSASQLSGRRNEQYF. The CDR3 coding sequence is TGCAGTGCTAGCCAGCTTAGCGGGAGAAGGAACGAGCAGTACTTC.

The sample holds a few counts of this clonotype. The chain joins TRBV12-3 or TRBV12-4 to TRBJ2-2; unclear D gene. CDR3 length: 13 amino acids. V gave up 0 bases and J gave up 7 bases, with 6 bases separating them. The CDR3 reads CASSLAGFGELFF. CDR3 sequence (DNA): TGTGCCAGCAGTTTAGCGGGGTTCGGGGAGCTGTTTTTT.

This clonotype was seen a handful of times. CDR3 bases: TGTGCCAGCAGATTGATCTCTGGGGCCAACGTCCTGACTTTC. Its translation: CASRLISGANVLTF. The V call is TRBV6-6, the J call TRBJ2-6; D remains unclear. This CDR3 spans 14 amino acids. Germline CDR1 and CDR2: MNHNY and SVGAGI (reference sequence). Trimming pared 6 bases from V and 0 bases from J, leaving 6 bases between.

This clonotype was seen a handful of times. The CDR3 nucleotides are TGTGCCAGCAGCTCCCGCTATCAAGAGACCCAGTACTTC. Translated: CASSSRYQETQYF. The chain couples TRBV7-2 to TRBJ2-5; D is unresolved. This CDR3 region has 13 residues. Between the trimmed V and J ends, which lost 4 bases and 2 bases, there was a span of 8 bases. Germline lookup yields CDR1 SGHTA and CDR2 FQGNSA.

The chain combines TRBV12-2 with TRBJ1-1; the D segment call TRBD1 is taken from the table without a DNA check. TRBV12-2 is designated a pseudogene. There are 18 residues in the CDR3. DNA of the CDR3: TGTGCAAGTCGCTCCCAGTACCGGTGGCAGCCGGAGAACACTGAAGCTTTCTTT. Amino acids: CASRSQYRWQPENTEAFF.

This clonotype was detected many times. The chain joins TRBV7-3 to TRBJ2-1; possible D gene TRBD1, 5 bases. Germline-derived CDR1 and CDR2 are SGHTA and FQGTGA. There are 16 residues in the CDR3. V was trimmed by 4 bases and J by 0 bases, leaving 13 bases between them. The CDR3 DNA is TGTGCCAGCAGCTCAGGGCTTTCAAGCTCCTACAATGAGCAGTTCTTC. Amino acid sequence: CASSSGLSSSYNEQFF. Variable domain in full (rest from reference TRBV7-3 and TRBJ2-1): GAGVSQTPSNKVTEKGKYVELRCDPISGHTALYWYRQSLGQGPEFLIYFQGTGAADDSGLPNDRFFAVRPEGSVSTLKIQRTERGDSAVYLCASSSGLSSSYNEQFFGPGTRLTVL.

The genes are TRBV6-5 and TRBJ2-2, with unresolved D. The CDR3 sequence is 16 residues long. The V end lost 0 bases, the J end lost 5 bases, and 13 bases lay between the germline ends. Germline assignment: CDR1 MNHEY and CDR2 SVGAGI. The CDR3 sequence: CASSYSSVSITGELFF. In DNA, the CDR3 is TGTGCCAGCAGTTACTCGTCTGTATCCATAACCGGGGAGCTGTTTTTT.

J is TRBJ1-1 and V is TRBV6-2 or TRBV6-3; a weak D match, TRBD1 (6 bases). V was cut by 5 bases and J by 3 bases, with 19 bases left in between. This CDR3 has 16 amino acids. From germline, CDR1 is MNHEY and CDR2 SVGEGT. Written as DNA, the CDR3 is TGTGCCAGCAGTCATGGACAGACAATTCCTGACACTGAAGCTTTCTTT. Amino acid sequence: CASSHGQTIPDTEAFF.

The sample holds many counts of this clonotype. The chain combines TRBV7-2 with TRBJ2-7; TRBD2 is a possible D gene (5 bases). Per germline, CDR1 SGHTA and CDR2 FQGNSA. Deletions cut 4 bases from V and 1 base from J, with 8 bases between. This CDR3 is built from 13 residues. The CDR3 DNA is TGTGCCAGCAGCTCCGGGATTTCCTACGAGCAGTACTTC. This encodes CASSSGISYEQYF.

V and J are TRBV5-1 and TRBJ2-3; 8 bases are shared with TRBD2. This CDR3 has 16 amino acids. The germline V gene has CDR1 SGHRS and CDR2 YFSETQ. With V trimmed by 3 bases and J by 3 bases, 9 bases remained unmatched. In DNA, the CDR3 is TGCGCCAGCAGCTCCGTCAATGCGGGAGGAACAGATACGCAGTATTTT. Its translation is CASSSVNAGGTDTQYF.

The chain couples TRBV7-2 to TRBJ1-2, with 7 bases matching TRBD1. V lost 1 base, J lost 7 bases, and 9 bases stayed unmatched. CDR1 and CDR2 (germline): SGHTA, FQGNSA. The CDR3 has 15 amino acids. The CDR3 DNA is TGTGCCAGCAGCTTAGTCGCCCAGGGGGTATTTGGCTACACCTTC. Protein product: CASSLVAQGVFGYTF.

The chain employs TRBV28 and TRBJ1-4; TRBD1 might be the D (6 bases). Trimming pared 3 bases from V and 8 bases from J, leaving 16 bases between. Germline values: CDR1 MDHEN, CDR2 SYDVKM. The CDR3 runs to 15 residues. Written as DNA, the CDR3 is TGTGCCAGCAGTTTGGGTAACAGGGTGAAAGAAAAACTGTTTTTT. Protein: CASSLGNRVKEKLFF.

The chain has TRBV14 and TRBJ2-1; maybe TRBD1 (6 bases). The CDR3 covers 15 residues. Germline V CDR1 and CDR2: SGHDN, FVKESK. Trimming took off 2 bases at V and 7 bases at J, with 15 bases between the two ends. CDR3 loop: CASSQPTRGQNEQFF. The CDR3 DNA reads as TGTGCCAGCAGCCAACCCACCAGGGGTCAGAATGAGCAGTTCTTC.

The chain combines TRBV5-1 with TRBJ2-3; D unresolved. CDR1 is SGHRS, CDR2 YFSETQ, per germline. V dropped 0 bases and J dropped 2 bases, with 7 bases sitting between them. CDR3 length equals 14 residues. CDR3 sequence reads: CASSLDGHTDTQYF. The CDR3 coding sequence is TGCGCCAGCAGCTTGGACGGCCACACAGATACGCAGTATTTT.

The chain has TRBV29-1 and TRBJ2-7; maybe TRBD2 (6 bases). The germline V gene encodes CDR1 SQVTM and CDR2 ANQGSEA. V lost 5 bases, J lost 7 bases, and 18 bases lay in between. The CDR3 is 13 residues long. The CDR3 loop reads CSVWDSISGEQYF. In DNA, the CDR3 is TGCAGCGTTTGGGACTCAATTTCGGGGGAGCAGTACTTC.

The V call is TRBV28, the J call TRBJ1-5; 7 bases agree with TRBD1. CDR1 is MDHEN and CDR2 is SYDVKM in the germline V gene. With 10 bases clipped from V and 7 bases from J, the junction kept 13 bases outside the gene matches. The CDR3 sequence is 14 residues long. In DNA form, the CDR3 reads TGTGCCATCCAGGACAGGAGTCCAAGCCAGCCCCAGCATTTT. This translates into CAIQDRSPSQPQHF.

The chain links TRBV24-1 to TRBJ2-7, with 8 bases that match TRBD1. The CDR3 spans 19 residues. V dropped 5 bases and J dropped 1; count of bases not matched to a gene: 18. The germline CDR1 and CDR2 sequences are KGHDR and SFDVKD. DNA for the CDR3: TGTGCCACCAGTGCCCGCCCGGGACAGGACACCAAAAAATCCTACGAGCAGTACTTC. It is translated as CATSARPGQDTKKSYEQYF.

This chain connects TRBV6-6 to TRBJ2-3; a weak D match, TRBD1 (5 bases). V dropped 10 bases and J dropped 0 bases, with 11 bases sitting between them. The CDR3 is 13 residues long. The germline V gene encodes CDR1 MNHNY and CDR2 SVGAGI (reference sequence). CDR3 residues: CATGQASTDTQYF. The DNA for the CDR3 is TGTGCCACCGGACAAGCTAGCACAGATACGCAGTATTTT.

The rearrangement links TRBV5-1 to TRBJ2-4; D call uncertain. From germline, CDR1 is SGHRS and CDR2 YFSETQ. The CDR3 length is 13 residues. Trimming cost V 4 bases and J 8 bases, with 13 bases left between them. DNA of the CDR3: TGCGCCAGCAGCCGGGCTGAGCGAGACATTCAGTACTTC. Its protein product is CASSRAERDIQYF. The full variable domain, completed using reference TRBV5-1 and TRBJ2-4, is KAGVTQTPRYLIKTRGQQVTLSCSPISGHRSVSWYQQTPGQGLQFLFEYFSETQRNKGNFPGRFSGRQFSNSRSEMNVSTLELGDSALYLCASSRAERDIQYFGAGTRLSVL.

The V gene is TRBV20-1, the J gene TRBJ2-3; no reliable D call. Germline CDR1 and CDR2: DFQATT and SNEGSKA (reference sequence). The CDR3 length is 12 residues. The V gene lost 7 bases and the J gene lost 0 bases, with 8 bases spanning the gap. The CDR3, as DNA: TGCAGTGTACCTGTTAGCACAGATACGCAGTATTTT. It translates to CSVPVSTDTQYF.

The CDR3 is CASSLPQGTYNEQFF. CDR3 coding DNA: TGCGCCAGCAGCTTACCACAGGGGACCTACAATGAGCAGTTCTTC. This chain joins TRBV5-1 and TRBJ2-1; 7 bases agree with TRBD1. The germline gives CDR1 SGHRS, CDR2 YFSETQ. V lost 2 bases to trimming and J lost 2 bases; unmatched junction nucleotides: 4. This CDR3 comprises 15 residues.

The sample holds a few counts of this clonotype. The gene calls are TRBV6-2 or TRBV6-3 and TRBJ2-1; D is tentatively TRBD1 or TRBD2 (5 bases each). The length of the CDR3 is 13 residues. V gave up 5 bases and J gave up 11 bases, with 16 bases separating them. CDR1 is MNHEY, CDR2 SVGEGT, per germline. In nucleotides, the CDR3 is TGTGCCAGCAGTATTACTTGGGGGTACCAGCAGTTCTTC. The encoded protein is CASSITWGYQQFF.

This clonotype was counted a few times. The V call is TRBV3-1, the J call TRBJ2-1; D gene ambiguous. Germline lookup yields CDR1 LGHDT and CDR2 YNNKEL (reference sequence). Trimming left V 2 bases short and J 8 bases short, with 10 bases between. This CDR3 comprises 13 residues. CDR3 protein: CASSQSYIHEQFF. CDR3 DNA sequence: TGTGCCAGCAGCCAAAGCTATATCCATGAGCAGTTCTTC.